Reported below is one T cell receptor beta chain. What it binds is not known. This record belongs to a study of monozygotic twins with inflammatory bowel disease. From whole blood, total RNA was isolated without any sorting of T cells. One entry per CDR3 protein, without DNA, is what TCRdb gives after re-calling the 5' RACE reads. This repertoire comprises 350,000 to 550,000 distinct CDR3 sequences; its ten largest clones make up roughly 2.3%. CDR1 is SGHTA, CDR2 FQGNSA, per germline. The CDR3 spans 16 residues. Study findings and constraints: Among IBD patients, TCRbeta diversity (inverse Simpson) was lower than in healthy co-twins.

This chain links TRBV7-2 with TRBJ2-1; TCRdb gives TRBD2 as the D gene, but with no DNA this cannot be confirmed. The receptor was isolated from a human donor with ulcerative colitis or Crohn's disease, or a healthy co-twin of an affected twin (not recorded which). Specimen: blood. The CDR3 reads CASSPDGLAGVGEQFF.